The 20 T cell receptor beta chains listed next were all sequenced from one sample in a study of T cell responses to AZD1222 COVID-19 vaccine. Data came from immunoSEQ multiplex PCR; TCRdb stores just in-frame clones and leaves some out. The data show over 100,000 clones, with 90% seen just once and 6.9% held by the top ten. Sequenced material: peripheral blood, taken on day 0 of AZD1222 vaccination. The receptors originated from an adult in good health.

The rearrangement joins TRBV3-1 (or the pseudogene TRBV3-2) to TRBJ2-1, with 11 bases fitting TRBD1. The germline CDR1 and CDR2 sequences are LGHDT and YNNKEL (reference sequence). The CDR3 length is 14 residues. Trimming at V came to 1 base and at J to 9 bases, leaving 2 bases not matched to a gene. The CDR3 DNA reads TGTGCCAGCAGCCAAGGGACAGGGGGCGGTGAGCAGTTCTTC. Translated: CASSQGTGGGEQFF.

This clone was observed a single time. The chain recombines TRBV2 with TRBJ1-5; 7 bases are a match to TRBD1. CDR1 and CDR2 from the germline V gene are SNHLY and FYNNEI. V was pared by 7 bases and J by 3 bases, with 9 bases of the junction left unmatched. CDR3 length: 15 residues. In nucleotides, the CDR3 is TGTGCCAGCACCCCGACAGGGACCCTCAATCAGCCCCAGCATTTT. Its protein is CASTPTGTLNQPQHF.

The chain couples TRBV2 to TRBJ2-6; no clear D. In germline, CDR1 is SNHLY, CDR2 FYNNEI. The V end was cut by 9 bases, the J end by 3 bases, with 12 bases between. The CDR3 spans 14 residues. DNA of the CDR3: TGTGCCAGGTCCGGTGTAAGTGGGGCCAACGTCCTGACTTTC. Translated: CARSGVSGANVLTF.

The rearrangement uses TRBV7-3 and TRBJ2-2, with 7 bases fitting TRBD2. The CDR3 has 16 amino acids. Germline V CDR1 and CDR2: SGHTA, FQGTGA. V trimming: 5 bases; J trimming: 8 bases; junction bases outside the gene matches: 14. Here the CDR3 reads CASSRLATGSSGELFF. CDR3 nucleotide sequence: TGTGCCAGCAGCAGACTAGCTACAGGTTCCTCAGGGGAGCTGTTTTTT.

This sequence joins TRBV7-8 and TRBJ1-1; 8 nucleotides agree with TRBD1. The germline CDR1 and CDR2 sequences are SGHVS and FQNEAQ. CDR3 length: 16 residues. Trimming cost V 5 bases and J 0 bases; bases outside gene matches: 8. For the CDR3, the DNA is TGTGCCAGCAGCCGTGTCAGGGGGCCCATGAACACTGAAGCTTTCTTT. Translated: CASSRVRGPMNTEAFF.

CDR3 sequence reads: CASSLGVVWGTSSYNSPLHF. Here the CDR3 DNA reads TGCGCCAGCAGCTTGGGGGTGGTCTGGGGTACGAGCTCCTATAATTCACCCCTCCACTTT. The chain carries TRBV5-1 and TRBJ1-6; D gene unclear. Germline lookup yields CDR1 SGHRS and CDR2 YFSETQ. Trimming pared 0 bases from V and 0 bases from J, leaving 19 bases between. The length of the CDR3 is 20 residues.

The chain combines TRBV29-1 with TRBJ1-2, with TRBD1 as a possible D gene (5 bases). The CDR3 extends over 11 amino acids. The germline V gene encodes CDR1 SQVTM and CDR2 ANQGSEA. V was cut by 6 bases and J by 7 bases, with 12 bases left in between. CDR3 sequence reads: CSVGTLLGYTF. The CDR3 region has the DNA TGCAGCGTGGGGACCCTACTTGGCTACACCTTC.

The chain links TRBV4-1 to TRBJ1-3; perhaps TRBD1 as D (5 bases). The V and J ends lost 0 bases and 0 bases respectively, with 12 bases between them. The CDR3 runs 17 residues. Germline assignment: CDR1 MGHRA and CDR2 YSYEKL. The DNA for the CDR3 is TGCGCCAGCAGCCAAGAAACGGGGCCCTTCTCTGGAAACACCATATATTTT. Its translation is CASSQETGPFSGNTIYF.

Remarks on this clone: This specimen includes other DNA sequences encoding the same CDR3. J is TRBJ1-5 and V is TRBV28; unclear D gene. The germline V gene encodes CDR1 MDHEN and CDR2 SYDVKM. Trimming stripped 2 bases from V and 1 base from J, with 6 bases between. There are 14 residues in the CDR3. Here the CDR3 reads CASSLMGSNQPQHF. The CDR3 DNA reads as TGTGCCAGCAGTTTAATGGGGAGCAATCAGCCCCAGCATTTT.

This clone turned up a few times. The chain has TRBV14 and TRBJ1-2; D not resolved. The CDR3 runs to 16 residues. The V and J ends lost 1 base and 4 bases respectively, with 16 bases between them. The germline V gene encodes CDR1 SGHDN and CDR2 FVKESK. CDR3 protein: CASSQGEATWTYGYTF. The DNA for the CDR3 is TGTGCCAGCAGCCAAGGGGAGGCAACTTGGACCTATGGCTACACCTTC.

CDR3 DNA: TGTGCCAGCAGTGACTCAGGACTAGGCGGGATCCTCACTAGCACAGATACGCAGTATTTT. Translation gives CASSDSGLGGILTSTDTQYF. The chain is built from TRBV6-4 and TRBJ2-3, with 7 bases that match TRBD2. The V gene end was trimmed by 0 bases and the J gene end by 0 bases; junction bases not matched to a gene: 15. Germline V CDR1 and CDR2: MRHNA, SNTAGT. The CDR3 totals 20 residues.

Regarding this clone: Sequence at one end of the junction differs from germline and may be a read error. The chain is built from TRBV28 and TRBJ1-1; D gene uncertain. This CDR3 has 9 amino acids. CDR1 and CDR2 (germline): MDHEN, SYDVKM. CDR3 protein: CASSPPKGF. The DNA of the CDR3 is TGTGCCAGCAGCCCTCCTAAGGGCTTT.

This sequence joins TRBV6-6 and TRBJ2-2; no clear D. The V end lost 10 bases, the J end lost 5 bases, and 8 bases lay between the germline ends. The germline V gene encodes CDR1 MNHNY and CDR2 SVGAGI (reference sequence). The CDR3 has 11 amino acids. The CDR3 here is CATWGTGELFF. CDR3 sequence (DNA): TGTGCCACCTGGGGTACCGGGGAGCTGTTTTTT.

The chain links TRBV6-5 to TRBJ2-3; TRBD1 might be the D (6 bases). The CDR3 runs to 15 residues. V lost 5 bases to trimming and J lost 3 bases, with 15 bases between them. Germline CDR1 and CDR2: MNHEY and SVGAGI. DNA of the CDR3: TGTGCCAGCAGTCCAACACAGGGTAGTACAGATACGCAGTATTTT. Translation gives CASSPTQGSTDTQYF.

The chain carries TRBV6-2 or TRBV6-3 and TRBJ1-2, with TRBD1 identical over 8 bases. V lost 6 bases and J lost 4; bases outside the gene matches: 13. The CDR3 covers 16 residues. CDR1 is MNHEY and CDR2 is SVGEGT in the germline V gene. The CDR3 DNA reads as TGTGCCAGCAGCTCAACGTTAGGGACAGGACTCTATGGCTACACCTTC. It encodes CASSSTLGTGLYGYTF.

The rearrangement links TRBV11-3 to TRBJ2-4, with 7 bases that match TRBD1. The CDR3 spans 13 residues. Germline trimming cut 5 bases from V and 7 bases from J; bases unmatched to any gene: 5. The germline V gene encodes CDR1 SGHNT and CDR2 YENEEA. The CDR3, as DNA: TGTGCCAGCAGCCACGGACAGGAGAACATTCAGTACTTC. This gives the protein CASSHGQENIQYF.

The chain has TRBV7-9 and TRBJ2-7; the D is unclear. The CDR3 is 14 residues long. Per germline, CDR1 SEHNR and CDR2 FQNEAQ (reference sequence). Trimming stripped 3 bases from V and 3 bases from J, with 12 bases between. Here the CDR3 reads CASSLFLTDYEQYF. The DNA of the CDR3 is TGTGCCAGCAGCTTGTTCCTAACAGACTACGAGCAGTACTTC.

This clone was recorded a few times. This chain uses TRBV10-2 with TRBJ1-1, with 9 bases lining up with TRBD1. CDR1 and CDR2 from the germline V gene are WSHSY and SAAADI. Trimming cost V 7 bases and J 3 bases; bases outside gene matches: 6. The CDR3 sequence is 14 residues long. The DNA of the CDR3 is TGCGCCAGCACCCTTAGGACAGGGGACACTGAAGCTTTCTTT. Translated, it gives CASTLRTGDTEAFF.

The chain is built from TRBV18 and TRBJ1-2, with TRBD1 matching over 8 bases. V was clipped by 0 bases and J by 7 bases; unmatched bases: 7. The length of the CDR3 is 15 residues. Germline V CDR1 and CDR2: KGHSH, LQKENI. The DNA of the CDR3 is TGTGCCAGCTCACCACCCTCTCTCAGGGGGCTTGGCTACACCTTC. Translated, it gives CASSPPSLRGLGYTF.

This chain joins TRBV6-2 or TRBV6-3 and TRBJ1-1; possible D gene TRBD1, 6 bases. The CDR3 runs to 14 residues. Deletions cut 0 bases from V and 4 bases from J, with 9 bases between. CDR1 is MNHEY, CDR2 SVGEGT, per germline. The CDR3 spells CASSYSTGITEAFF. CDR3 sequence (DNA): TGTGCCAGCAGTTACTCAACAGGGATCACTGAAGCTTTCTTT.